These 25 T cell receptor beta chains were all obtained from the same sample, sequenced in a study of T cell clonality in common variable immunodeficiency (dated by TCRdb to between 2015 and 2016). The library relied on the immunoSEQ multiplex PCR assay. Not all clones reach the TCRdb copy of this immuneACCESS table, which keeps in-frame sequences only. Checked studies attribute under half of the gap to unresolved V genes and leave the rest unexplained. For this sample the table reports 40,000 or so clones, with no clone seen just once. The ten largest clones add up to 2.5% to 3% of the sample. The sequenced material came from peripheral blood mononuclear cells. All receptors derive from a person aged 18-70 years in good health.

In this sample, this clone turned up many times. The CDR3 extends 3 residues past the end of the read, so its final part is completed from the germline J gene. The V call is TRBV19, the J call TRBJ1-6, with 8 positions matching TRBD1. Trimming at V came to 6 bases and at J to 9 bases, leaving 7 bases not matched to a gene. The CDR3 has 14 residues. Looked up from germline, CDR1 is LNHDA and CDR2 is SQIVND (reference sequence). The sequenced part of the CDR3 DNA is TGTGCCAGTAGCTCGGACAGGGCGGCTTCACCC. The encoded protein is CASSSDRAASP. The whole CDR3 is CASSSDRAASPLHF.

This clone showed up many times. The read ends 3 residues before the CDR3 terminus; that terminus is restored from the germline J gene. The chain carries TRBV2 and TRBJ1-4, with 10 bases identical to TRBD1. Germline V gene data show CDR1 as SNHLY and CDR2 as FYNNEI. The CDR3 is 16 amino acids. With V trimmed by 6 bases and J by 5 bases, 9 bases remained unmatched. This chain's CDR3 is CASRTTGGGGNEKLFF. CDR3 DNA, as far as it was read: TGTGCCAGCAGGACGACAGGGGGCGGGGGGAATGAAAAA.

By frequency in the sample, this clone is medium-sized. The read terminates 3 residues ahead of where the CDR3 ends, so the germline J gene completes it. The V and J genes are TRBV29-1 and TRBJ2-7, with 13 bases that match TRBD2. Germline values: CDR1 SQVTM, CDR2 ANQGSEA. J lost 6 bases, V lost 4 bases, and 0 bases had no gene match. This CDR3 is built from 12 residues. The sequenced CDR3 bases are TGCAGCGTTGGGACTAGCGGGAGCGAG. It yields the protein CSVGTSGSE. The entire CDR3 protein is CSVGTSGSEQYF.

This clone was picked up many times. The CDR3 end is not reached by the read, which stops 3 residues before it; the germline J gene fills it in. The chain has TRBV7-2 and TRBJ1-1; D gene unclear. The CDR3 has 13 amino acids. The V gene's germline CDR1 is SGHTA and CDR2 FQGNSA. V was cut by 1 base and J by 1 base, with 4 bases left in between. The CDR3 bases that were read are TGTGCCAGCAGCTTAGGAGCGAACACTGAA. Encoded protein: CASSLGANTE. The entire CDR3 protein is CASSLGANTEAFF. The variable domain in full, completed from reference TRBV7-2 and TRBJ1-1, reads GAGVSQSPSNKVTEKGKDVELRCDPISGHTALYWYRQSLGQGLEFLIYFQGNSAPDKSGLPSDRFSAERTGGSVSTLTIQRTQQEDSAVYLCASSLGANTEAFFGQGTRLTVV.

Remarks on this clone: The read falls 3 residues short of the CDR3 end, and the missing part is taken from the germline J gene. The gene calls are TRBV7-9 and TRBJ2-2; 7 bases match TRBD2. The CDR3 has 15 amino acids. CDR1 and CDR2 (germline): SEHNR, FQNEAQ (reference sequence). CDR3 sequence: CASSSFDRLAVKLFF. The DNA read from the CDR3 is TGTGCCAGCAGCTCATTCGACCGACTAGCCGTGAAG.

This clone appeared many times. The sequenced part of the CDR3 DNA is TGTGCCAGTACCGTGACAAGGAGCTCCTACGAG. It encodes CASTVTRSSYE. The CDR3 in its entirety is CASTVTRSSYEQYF. This rearrangement joins TRBV19 to TRBJ2-7, with D unclear. Sequencing ends 3 residues short of the CDR3 end; the germline J gene provides the rest. The CDR3 spans 14 residues. V lost 7 bases and J 0 bases, leaving 13 bases between the germline ends. From germline, CDR1 is LNHDA and CDR2 SQIVND (reference sequence).

Notes on this clone: A much larger clone sits a single nucleotide away, making a read error possible. The CDR3 end falls 3 residues outside the read, so it is completed with the germline J gene. The sample contains more than one DNA sequence encoding this CDR3. The chain joins TRBV2 to TRBJ1-3, with 9 bases aligning to TRBD1. CDR1 is SNHLY and CDR2 is FYNNEI in the germline V gene. The CDR3 is 16 amino acids. The sequenced part of the CDR3 DNA is TGTGCCAGCAGTGTACAGGGGGCTCGATCTGGAAACACA. This gives the protein CASSVQGARSGNT. The CDR3 as a whole reads CASSVQGARSGNTIYF. The complete variable domain, with remaining parts taken from reference TRBV2 and TRBJ1-3, reads EPEVTQTPSHQVTQMGQEVILRCVPISNHLYFYWYRQILGQKVEFLVSFYNNEISEKSEIFDDQFSVERPDGSNFTLKIRSTKLEDSAMYFCASSVQGARSGNTIYFGEGSWLTVV.

This clone was seen more than once but under ten times. The CDR3 end is not reached by the read, which stops 3 residues before it; the germline J gene fills it in. This chain uses TRBV5-1 with TRBJ2-2, with a weak D call TRBD2 (5 bases). Germline CDR1 and CDR2: SGHRS and YFSETQ. This CDR3 is 13 amino acids long. Incomplete CDR3 DNA: TGCGCCAGCAGTCCACCTACCGGGGAAAAG. Translating it yields CASSPPTGEK. The CDR3 as a whole reads CASSPPTGEKLFF. Combining the CDR3 with reference TRBV5-1 and TRBJ2-2 gives the whole variable domain KAGVTQTPRYLIKTRGQQVTLSCSPISGHRSVSWYQQTPGQGLQFLFEYFSETQRNKGNFPGRFSGRQFSNSRSEMNVSTLELGDSALYLCASSPPTGEKLFFGEGSRLTVL.

In its sample, this clone was seen a few times. The read terminates 3 residues before the CDR3 end, so the remaining end is supplied by the germline J gene. The chain is built from TRBV2 and TRBJ1-2; D is possibly TRBD1 (6 bases). Per the germline V gene, CDR1 is SNHLY and CDR2 is FYNNEI. The CDR3 contains 15 residues. V lost 3 bases, J lost 5 bases, and 16 bases lay in between. The CDR3 bases that were read are TGTGCCAGCAGTGAGGTGGACAGCCAGTATTATGGC. Translating gives CASSEVDSQYYG. The entire CDR3 sequence reads CASSEVDSQYYGYTF.

This clone was recorded at least ten times. The read ends 3 residues early relative to the CDR3; the germline J gene fills the gap. The V call is TRBV29-1, the J call TRBJ2-1; 9 bases line up with TRBD1. Trimming took 3 bases from V and 9 from J; bases not matched to a gene: 6. Germline V gives CDR1 SQVTM, CDR2 ANQGSEA. The CDR3 contains 13 residues. CDR3 amino acids: CSVESTGGPEQFF. CDR3 DNA (partial): TGCAGCGTTGAGTCTACAGGGGGCCCTGAG.

This clone was recorded at least ten times. Coverage ceases 3 residues before the CDR3 finishes, and the germline J gene fills in the end. The chain employs TRBV20-1 and TRBJ2-5; D is undetermined. Germline-derived CDR1 and CDR2 are DFQATT and SNEGSKA (reference sequence). Trimming left V 6 bases short and J 5 bases short, with 13 bases between. The CDR3 runs 12 residues. CDR3 amino acids: CSASLVWETQYF. CDR3 DNA (partial): TGCAGTGCGAGCCTCGTTTGGGAGACC.

This clone showed up many times. The read finishes 3 residues shy of the CDR3 end, and the germline J gene is used to complete it. V usage is TRBV23-1 and J usage is TRBJ1-1; the D is unclear. TRBV23-1 is known as an ORF, though its function is uncertain. The CDR3 is 13 residues long. CDR3 amino acids: CASSQSYSLEAFF. The CDR3 DNA, read in part, is TGCGCCAGCAGTCAATCGTACAGTCTCGAA.

This clone came up many times. The read falls 3 residues short of the CDR3 end, and the missing part is taken from the germline J gene. The chain combines TRBV29-1 with TRBJ1-2; D gene ambiguous. The V gene's germline CDR1 is SQVTM and CDR2 ANQGSEA. This CDR3 is 9 amino acids long. The V end was cut by 8 bases, the J end by 6 bases, with 7 bases between. The CDR3 loop reads CSLGDGYTF. The covered CDR3 bases are TGCAGCCTCGGGGATGGC.

This clone was detected many times. The read ends 3 residues early relative to the CDR3; the germline J gene fills the gap. V and J are TRBV20-1 and TRBJ2-3; the match to TRBD2 covers 7 bases. The CDR3 has 17 residues. Germline values: CDR1 DFQATT, CDR2 SNEGSKA (reference sequence). J lost 2 bases, V lost 0 bases, and 11 bases had no gene match. The chain's CDR3 is CSARDTPSGLTTDTQYF. The sequenced CDR3 bases are TGCAGTGCTAGAGATACGCCTAGCGGACTTACCACAGATACG.

On this clone itself: Read data end 3 residues before the CDR3 end; the end is taken from the germline J gene. The chain is built from TRBV2 and TRBJ1-5; 10 bases match TRBD1. The CDR3 is 15 residues long. The germline V gene has CDR1 SNHLY and CDR2 FYNNEI. Unmatched junction bases numbered 2, after V lost 1 base and J lost 5 bases. The CDR3 spells CASSEDDRGHQPQHF. Partial CDR3 DNA: TGTGCCAGCAGTGAAGACGACAGGGGGCATCAGCCC.

This clone was found many times. The read terminates 3 residues ahead of where the CDR3 ends, so the germline J gene completes it. V is TRBV20-1 and J is TRBJ1-2; 9 bases agree with TRBD1. The CDR3 length is 14 residues. With 6 bases clipped from V and 2 bases from J, the junction kept 7 bases outside the gene matches. Germline V gene sequence: CDR1 DFQATT, CDR2 SNEGSKA (reference sequence). This CDR3 is CSAHGQGSNYGYTF. The part of the CDR3 DNA that was read is TGCAGTGCCCACGGACAGGGGAGCAACTATGGC.

This clone was observed a few times. At one end the junction does not follow the germline gene, possibly because of a read error. The read ends 3 residues before the CDR3 terminus; that terminus is restored from the germline J gene. The sample contains more than one DNA sequence encoding this CDR3. The chain recombines TRBV5-1 with TRBJ1-3, with 9 bases matching TRBD1. The V gene's germline CDR1 is SGHRS and CDR2 YFSETQ. The CDR3 has 16 amino acids. The sequenced part of the CDR3 DNA is TGCGCCAGCAGTTTGGGGGACAGGGCGTCTGGAAACACG. It translates to CASSLGDRASGNT. The whole CDR3 is CASSLGDRASGNTIYF.

This clone was counted ten times or more. The read ends 3 residues early relative to the CDR3; the germline J gene fills the gap. V gene TRBV19 combines with J gene TRBJ2-3; no clear D gene. This CDR3 contains 16 residues. V gave up 7 bases and J gave up 0 bases, with 17 bases separating them. Looked up from germline, CDR1 is LNHDA and CDR2 is SQIVND (reference sequence). CDR3 residues: CASTYSPQASTDTQYF. The CDR3 bases that were read are TGTGCCAGTACATATAGCCCCCAAGCTAGCACAGATACG.

This clone was observed at least ten times. Read sequence stops 3 residues before the CDR3 end, and the germline J gene provides the missing end. The rearrangement links TRBV19 to TRBJ1-1, with D maybe TRBD1 (5 bases). Germline V gene data show CDR1 as LNHDA and CDR2 as SQIVND (reference sequence). Trimming cost V 5 bases and J 0 bases, with 7 bases left between them. There are 13 residues in the CDR3. CDR3 DNA (partial): TGTGCCAGTAGTCCAGGGATGAACACTGAA. The encoded protein is CASSPGMNTE. The whole CDR3 is CASSPGMNTEAFF.

This clone was observed a handful of times. The CDR3 end lies 3 residues beyond the end of the read and is filled in from the germline J gene. The V and J genes are TRBV5-1 and TRBJ2-1; 10 bases map to TRBD2. The CDR3 consists of 16 residues. Trimming at V came to 2 bases and at J to 4 bases, leaving 6 bases not matched to a gene. Per germline, CDR1 SGHRS and CDR2 YFSETQ. The CDR3 bases that were read are TGCGCCAGCAGCTTTCATAGCGGGAGGTCTTACAATGAG. Translating gives CASSFHSGRSYNE. The CDR3, in full, reads CASSFHSGRSYNEQFF.

This clone is labeled medium-sized (0.01 to 0.1%). The read ends 3 residues early relative to the CDR3; the germline J gene fills the gap. The chain joins TRBV10-3 to TRBJ2-4; D might be TRBD1 (5 bases). CDR1 is ENHRY, CDR2 SYGVKD, per germline. V was pared by 10 bases and J by 8 bases, with 18 bases between. The CDR3 sequence is 13 residues long. The sequenced part of the CDR3 DNA is TGTGCCACCTTGGACAACAATGGGGACATT. Translating it yields CATLDNNGDI. The whole CDR3 protein reads CATLDNNGDIQYF.

Notes on this clone: The read finishes 3 residues shy of the CDR3 end, and the germline J gene is used to complete it. J is TRBJ2-7 and V is TRBV30; 9 nucleotides align to TRBD2. The germline CDR1 and CDR2 sequences are GTSNPN and SVGIG (reference sequence). Trimming cost V 4 bases and J 6 bases; bases outside gene matches: 7. This CDR3 is 13 amino acids long. This CDR3 reads CAWTGTSYVEQYF. Incomplete CDR3 DNA: TGTGCCTGGACCGGGACTAGCTATGTCGAG.

There are a few counts of this clone. Coverage ceases 3 residues before the CDR3 finishes, and the germline J gene fills in the end. J is TRBJ2-7 and V is TRBV10-3, with TRBD1 matching 10 bases. CDR1 and CDR2 from the germline V gene are ENHRY and SYGVKD. Trimming removed 10 bases from V and 2 bases from J; junction bases left unmatched: 5. CDR3 size: 13 residues. The DNA read from the CDR3 is TGTGCCAGTATCGGACAGGGGGCCTACGAG. Its translation is CASIGQGAYE. The entire CDR3 protein reads CASIGQGAYEQYF.

This clone was counted many times. The read stops 3 residues short of the end of the CDR3; the missing end is completed from the germline J gene. V and J are TRBV28 and TRBJ2-7, with TRBD1 as a possible D gene (5 bases). V was cut by 6 bases and J by 1 base, with 10 bases left in between. Germline CDR1 reads MDHEN; CDR2 reads SYDVKM. CDR3 length: 13 amino acids. CDR3 DNA, as far as it was read: TGTGCCAGCAGACAGACAGCTTCCTACGAG. Encoded protein: CASRQTASYE. The complete CDR3 reads CASRQTASYEQYF. The complete variable domain, with remaining parts taken from reference TRBV28 and TRBJ2-7, reads DVKVTQSSRYLVKRTGEKVFLECVQDMDHENMFWYRQDPGLGLRLIYFSYDVKMKEKGDIPEGYSVSREKKERFSLILESASTNQTSMYLCASRQTASYEQYFGPGTRLTVT.

The sample holds many counts of this clone. The DNA ends 3 residues before the CDR3 does, and the rest of the CDR3 is filled in from the germline J gene. The chain links TRBV2 to TRBJ1-4; TRBD1 might be the D (6 bases). Germline CDR1 and CDR2: SNHLY and FYNNEI. Trimming removed 9 bases from V and 8 bases from J, with 13 bases in between. CDR3 size: 12 residues. This CDR3 is CASNDRREKLFF. CDR3 DNA, as far as it was read: TGTGCCAGTAACGACAGGAGGGAAAAA.